This T cell receptor beta chain derives from a study of cytomegalovirus exposure and HLA in healthy donors. As concerns this clone: What it recognizes is unknown.

Study-level findings and limits: A later analysis associated 15,000 to 20,000 TCR beta sequences with HLA alleles at a 0.05 false discovery rate. The authors enumerated 150 to 200 TCR beta chains as linked to cytomegalovirus.

Germline CDR1 reads KGHSH; CDR2 reads LQKENI. The CDR3 runs to 13 residues. With V trimmed by 3 bases and J by 6 bases, 3 bases remained unmatched. A multiplex PCR was run with 60 Vbeta primers and 13 Jbeta primers. TCRdb keeps only in-frame clones here, not all; method: immunoSEQ multiplex PCR. The data contain 170,000 or so clones, around 77% of them seen just once; the ten biggest clones take up 2.4%. Sequences were obtained from PBMCs. J is TRBJ1-2 and V is TRBV18; 8 bases fit TRBD1. The clonotype originates from a man in his fifties or sixties in good health and CMV-seronegative. CDR3: CASSPDRDDGYTF. CDR3 DNA sequence: TGTGCCAGCTCACCGGACAGGGATGATGGCTACACCTTC.